Listed below are T cell receptor beta chains from one sample, sequenced in a study of shared clonotypes between healthy human individuals. Measured with immunoSEQ multiplex PCR; TCRdb has only the in-frame clones, and not every one. This table has about 2.2 million clones, over 85% appearing once. Sequencing was performed on naive CD8+ T cells from PBMCs. The receptors derive from a man aged 18 to 30 in good health. Some clones in this sample may be carry-over from other donors' samples. CDR3s include the opening cysteine and the closing phenylalanine or tryptophan. Fields, in order: J gene, D gene, V gene, clone size, CDR3 DNA, CDR3 protein. A D gene is named only where the DNA matches it firmly. Size tells how often a clone was seen (once, few, many) or the class of an expanded clone, and some rows leave it out.

j_call: TRBJ2-1; d_call: TRBD2; v_call: TRBV10-3; clone_size: .; cdr3_nt: TGTGCCATCAGTGAGTCGATCGCGGGACTAGCGGCCTACAATGAGCAGTTCTTC; cdr3_aa: CAISESIAGLAAYNEQFF
j_call: TRBJ1-1; d_call: TRBD1; v_call: TRBV4-3; clone_size: .; cdr3_nt: TGCGCCAGCAGCCATGCCACAGGGGGTGAAGCTTTCTTT; cdr3_aa: CASSHATGGEAFF
j_call: TRBJ2-7; d_call: TRBD2; v_call: TRBV14; clone_size: .; cdr3_nt: TGTGCCAGCAGCCAAGTAGCGGGGTCCCACTACGAGCAGTACTTC; cdr3_aa: CASSQVAGSHYEQYF
j_call: TRBJ1-3; d_call: .; v_call: TRBV10-2; clone_size: .; cdr3_nt: TGCGCCAGCAGTGAGGCAGGAGTCTCTGGAAACACCATATATTTT; cdr3_aa: CASSEAGVSGNTIYF
j_call: TRBJ2-7; d_call: .; v_call: TRBV2; clone_size: .; cdr3_nt: TGTGCCAGCAGTCCGACCTACGAGCAGTACTTC; cdr3_aa: CASSPTYEQYF
j_call: TRBJ1-1; d_call: .; v_call: TRBV18; clone_size: .; cdr3_nt: TGTGCCAGCTCACCACCTAGCGCGGGCTTGACCCTCTACACTGAAGCTTTCTTT; cdr3_aa: CASSPPSAGLTLYTEAFF
j_call: TRBJ2-2; d_call: TRBD2; v_call: TRBV2; clone_size: .; cdr3_nt: TGTGCCAGCAGTGGGTATTTTAGCGGGAGCCCCAACACCGGGGAGCTGTTTTTT; cdr3_aa: CASSGYFSGSPNTGELFF
j_call: TRBJ2-7; d_call: TRBD1; v_call: TRBV15; clone_size: .; cdr3_nt: TGTGCCACCAGCAGGACAGGGATTCCCTACGAGCAGTACTTC; cdr3_aa: CATSRTGIPYEQYF
j_call: TRBJ2-3; d_call: TRBD1; v_call: TRBV5-4; clone_size: .; cdr3_nt: TGTGCCAGCAGCTTGGACCAGGGACAGAACGAGGACTCTAGCACAGATACGCAGTATTTT; cdr3_aa: CASSLDQGQNEDSSTDTQYF
j_call: TRBJ2-7; d_call: .; v_call: TRBV6-6; clone_size: once; cdr3_nt: TGTGCCAGCAGTTACATGGGGTCCTCGGCGGGCGAGCAGTACTTC; cdr3_aa: CASSYMGSSAGEQYF
j_call: TRBJ2-7; d_call: TRBD1; v_call: TRBV5-1; clone_size: .; cdr3_nt: TGCGCCAGCAGCTTGGCAGGGGGTGAGCAGTACTTC; cdr3_aa: CASSLAGGEQYF
j_call: TRBJ2-2; d_call: TRBD1; v_call: TRBV6-5; clone_size: .; cdr3_nt: TGTGCCAGCAGTCTACAGGGGGACGGGGAGCTGTTTTTT; cdr3_aa: CASSLQGDGELFF
j_call: TRBJ2-1; d_call: .; v_call: TRBV7-9; clone_size: .; cdr3_nt: TGTGCCAGCACCCGACTACCCGGGACCGACAATGAGCAGTTCTTC; cdr3_aa: CASTRLPGTDNEQFF
j_call: TRBJ2-7; d_call: .; v_call: TRBV28; clone_size: .; cdr3_nt: TGTGCCAGTACCCCACTTCCGAGCAGGGGTCTTGAGCAGTACTTC; cdr3_aa: CASTPLPSRGLEQYF
j_call: TRBJ1-1; d_call: TRBD1; v_call: TRBV27; clone_size: .; cdr3_nt: TGTGCCAGCAGTTGGTCTCAGGGGGACACTGAAGCTTTCTTT; cdr3_aa: CASSWSQGDTEAFF
j_call: TRBJ2-1; d_call: TRBD2; v_call: TRBV5-1; clone_size: .; cdr3_nt: TGCGCCAGCAGCTTTCCTAGCGGGAGTCCCGACAATGAGCAGTTCTTC; cdr3_aa: CASSFPSGSPDNEQFF
j_call: TRBJ1-2; d_call: TRBD1; v_call: TRBV11-2; clone_size: .; cdr3_nt: TGTGCCAGCACCTGGACAGGGAACTATGGCTACACCTTC; cdr3_aa: CASTWTGNYGYTF
j_call: TRBJ2-7; d_call: .; v_call: TRBV5-6; clone_size: .; cdr3_nt: TGTGCCAGCAGCCACGGGACTCTGCACGAGCAGTACTTC; cdr3_aa: CASSHGTLHEQYF
j_call: TRBJ2-3; d_call: TRBD2; v_call: TRBV11-2; clone_size: .; cdr3_nt: TGTGCCAGCAGCCCCCCCTGGGCTAGCGGGAGGGCCTTGGCAGATACGCAGTATTTT; cdr3_aa: CASSPPWASGRALADTQYF
j_call: TRBJ2-2; d_call: TRBD2; v_call: TRBV10-3; clone_size: .; cdr3_nt: TGTGCCATCAGTGAGAGACTAGCGGGGGACGGGGAGCTGTTTTTT; cdr3_aa: CAISERLAGDGELFF
j_call: TRBJ2-1; d_call: .; v_call: TRBV27; clone_size: .; cdr3_nt: TGTGCCAGCACTCCGGGGGGACAGGCCTCCTACAATGAGCAGTTCTTC; cdr3_aa: CASTPGGQASYNEQFF
j_call: TRBJ2-5; d_call: .; v_call: TRBV4-1; clone_size: .; cdr3_nt: TGCGCCAGCAGCCCCGGCGACGGGTTGGAGACCCAGTACTTC; cdr3_aa: CASSPGDGLETQYF
j_call: TRBJ1-2; d_call: TRBD1; v_call: TRBV2; clone_size: .; cdr3_nt: TGTGCCAGCCATACAGGGGCGCGATATGGCTACACCTTC; cdr3_aa: CASHTGARYGYTF
j_call: TRBJ2-2; d_call: .; v_call: TRBV7-9; clone_size: .; cdr3_nt: TGTGCCAGCAGCTATACAGGGCCACACACCGGGGAGCTGTTTTTT; cdr3_aa: CASSYTGPHTGELFF
j_call: TRBJ2-7; d_call: .; v_call: TRBV7-9; clone_size: .; cdr3_nt: TGTGCCAGCAGCTTCTCGGGGACTCCCATCTACGAGCAGTACTTC; cdr3_aa: CASSFSGTPIYEQYF
j_call: TRBJ1-5; d_call: TRBD1; v_call: TRBV19; clone_size: .; cdr3_nt: TGTGCCAGTAGTTTTTTCGGACAGGGAGGGGGAAGTCAGCCCCAGCATTTT; cdr3_aa: CASSFFGQGGGSQPQHF
j_call: TRBJ2-1; d_call: TRBD1; v_call: TRBV7-9; clone_size: once; cdr3_nt: TGTGCCAGCCCCAAAACAGGGGGCGACCCCAATGAGCAGTTCTTC; cdr3_aa: CASPKTGGDPNEQFF
j_call: TRBJ1-1; d_call: .; v_call: TRBV28; clone_size: .; cdr3_nt: TGTGCCAGCAGTACTAACAGGGAAGAGGGGACTGAAGCTTTCTTT; cdr3_aa: CASSTNREEGTEAFF
j_call: TRBJ2-5; d_call: TRBD2; v_call: TRBV28; clone_size: .; cdr3_nt: TGTGCCAGCAGCCCCGGGACTAGCGGGAGCGAGACCCAGTACTTC; cdr3_aa: CASSPGTSGSETQYF